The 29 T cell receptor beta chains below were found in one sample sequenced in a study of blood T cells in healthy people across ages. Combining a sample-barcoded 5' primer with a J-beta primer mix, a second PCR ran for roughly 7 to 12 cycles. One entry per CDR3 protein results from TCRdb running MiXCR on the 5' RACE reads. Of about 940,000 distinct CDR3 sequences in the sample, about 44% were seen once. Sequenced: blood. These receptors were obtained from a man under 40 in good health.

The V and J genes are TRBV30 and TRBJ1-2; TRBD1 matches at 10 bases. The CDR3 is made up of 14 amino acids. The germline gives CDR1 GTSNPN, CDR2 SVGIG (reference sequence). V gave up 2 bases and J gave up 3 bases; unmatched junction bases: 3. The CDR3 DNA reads TGTGCCTGGAGTAAGGACAGGGGGGACTATGGCTACACCTTC. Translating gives CAWSKDRGDYGYTF.

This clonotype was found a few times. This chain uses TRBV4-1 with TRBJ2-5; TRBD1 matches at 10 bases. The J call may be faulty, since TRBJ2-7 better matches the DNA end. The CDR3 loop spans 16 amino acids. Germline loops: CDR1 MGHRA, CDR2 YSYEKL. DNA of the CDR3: TGCGCCAGCAGCCAAGAAAAGACAGGGGGCGTGCACGAGCAGTACTTC. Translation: CASSQEKTGGVHEQYF.

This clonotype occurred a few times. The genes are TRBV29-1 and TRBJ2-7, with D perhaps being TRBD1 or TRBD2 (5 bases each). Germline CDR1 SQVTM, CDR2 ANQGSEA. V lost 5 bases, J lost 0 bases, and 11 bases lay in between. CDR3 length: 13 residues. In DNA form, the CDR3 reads TGCAGCGTTCTTCCAGGGAGCTCCTACGAGCAGTACTTC. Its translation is CSVLPGSSYEQYF.

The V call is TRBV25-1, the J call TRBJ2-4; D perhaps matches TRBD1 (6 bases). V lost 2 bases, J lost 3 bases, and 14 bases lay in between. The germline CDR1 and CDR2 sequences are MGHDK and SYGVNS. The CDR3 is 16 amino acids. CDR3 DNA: TGTGCCAGCAGTGAACCTGACAGGCTGGGCAAAAACATTCAGTACTTC. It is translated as CASSEPDRLGKNIQYF. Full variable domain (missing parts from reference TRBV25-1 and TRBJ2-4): EADIYQTPRYLVIGTGKKITLECSQTMGHDKMYWYQQDPGMELHLIHYSYGVNSTEKGDLSSESTVSRIRTEHFPLTLESARPSHTSQYLCASSEPDRLGKNIQYFGAGTRLSVL.

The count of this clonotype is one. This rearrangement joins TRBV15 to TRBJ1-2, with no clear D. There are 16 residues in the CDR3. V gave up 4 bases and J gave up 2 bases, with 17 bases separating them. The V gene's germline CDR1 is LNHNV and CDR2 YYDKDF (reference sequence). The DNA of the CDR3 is TGTGCCACCAGCACCCTGGTCCCGGGTAGGAACTATGGCTACACCTTC. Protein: CATSTLVPGRNYGYTF.

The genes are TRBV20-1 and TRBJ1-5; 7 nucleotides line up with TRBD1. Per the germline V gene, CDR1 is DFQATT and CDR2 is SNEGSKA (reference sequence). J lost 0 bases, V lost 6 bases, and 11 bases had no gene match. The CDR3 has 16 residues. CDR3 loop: CSARDSLTHSNQPQHF. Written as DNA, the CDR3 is TGCAGTGCAAGGGACAGTCTCACCCATAGCAATCAGCCCCAGCATTTT.

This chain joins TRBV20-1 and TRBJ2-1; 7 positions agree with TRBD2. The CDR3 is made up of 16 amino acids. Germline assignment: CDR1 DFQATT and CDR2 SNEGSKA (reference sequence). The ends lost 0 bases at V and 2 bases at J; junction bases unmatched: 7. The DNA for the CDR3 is TGCAGTGCTAGAGATCAGGGTCTAGCGGCCTACAATGAGCAGTTCTTC. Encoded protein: CSARDQGLAAYNEQFF.

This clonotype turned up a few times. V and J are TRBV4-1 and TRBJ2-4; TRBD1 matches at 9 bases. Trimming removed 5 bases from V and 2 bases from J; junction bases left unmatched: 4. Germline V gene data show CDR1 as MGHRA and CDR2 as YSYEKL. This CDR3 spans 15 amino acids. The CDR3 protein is CASSAGQGTKNIQYF. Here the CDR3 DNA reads TGCGCCAGCAGCGCGGGACAGGGTACCAAAAACATTCAGTACTTC.

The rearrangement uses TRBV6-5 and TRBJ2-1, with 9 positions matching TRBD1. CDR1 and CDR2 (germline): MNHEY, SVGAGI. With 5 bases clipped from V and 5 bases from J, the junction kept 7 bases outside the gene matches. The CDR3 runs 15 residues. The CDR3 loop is CASSARDRVHNEQFF. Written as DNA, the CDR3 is TGTGCCAGCAGTGCCCGGGACAGGGTCCACAATGAGCAGTTCTTC.

CDR3 loop: CASSHPDRVGEQYF. The DNA for the CDR3 is TGTGCCAGCAGCCACCCAGACAGGGTAGGCGAGCAGTACTTC. The chain combines TRBV11-2 with TRBJ2-7; 7 bases are shared with TRBD1. Germline V gives CDR1 SGHAT, CDR2 FQNNGV. Trimming cost V 5 bases and J 6 bases; bases outside gene matches: 10. There are 14 residues in the CDR3.

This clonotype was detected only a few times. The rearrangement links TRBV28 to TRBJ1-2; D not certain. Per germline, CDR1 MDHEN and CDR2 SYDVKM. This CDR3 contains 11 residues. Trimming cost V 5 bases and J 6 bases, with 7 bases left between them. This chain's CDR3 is CASSTTHGYTF. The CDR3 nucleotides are TGTGCCAGCAGTACTACACATGGCTACACCTTC.

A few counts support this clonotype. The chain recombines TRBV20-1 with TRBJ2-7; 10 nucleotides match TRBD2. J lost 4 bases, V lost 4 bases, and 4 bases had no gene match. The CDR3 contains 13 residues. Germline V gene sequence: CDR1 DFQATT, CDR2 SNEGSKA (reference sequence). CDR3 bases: TGCAGTGCTACCCCGGGACTAGCGTACGAGCAGTACTTC. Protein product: CSATPGLAYEQYF.

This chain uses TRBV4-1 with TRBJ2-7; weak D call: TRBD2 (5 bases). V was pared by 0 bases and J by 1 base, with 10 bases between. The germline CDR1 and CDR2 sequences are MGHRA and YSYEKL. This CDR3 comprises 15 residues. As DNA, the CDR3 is TGCGCCAGCAGCCAAGAAGCTAGCTGGTCCTACGAGCAGTACTTC. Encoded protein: CASSQEASWSYEQYF.

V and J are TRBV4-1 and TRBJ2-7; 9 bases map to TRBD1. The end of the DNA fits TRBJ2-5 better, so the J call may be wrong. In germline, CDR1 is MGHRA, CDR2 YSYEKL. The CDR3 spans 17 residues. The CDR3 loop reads CASSRTGQGIIGETQYF. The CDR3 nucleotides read TGCGCCAGCAGCCGAACGGGACAGGGAATTATTGGAGAGACCCAGTACTTC.

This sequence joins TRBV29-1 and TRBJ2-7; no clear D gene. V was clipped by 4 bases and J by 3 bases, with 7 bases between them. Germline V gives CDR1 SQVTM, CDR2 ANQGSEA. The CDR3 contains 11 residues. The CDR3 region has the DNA TGCAGCGTTGTACACGGCTACGAGCAGTACTTC. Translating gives CSVVHGYEQYF.

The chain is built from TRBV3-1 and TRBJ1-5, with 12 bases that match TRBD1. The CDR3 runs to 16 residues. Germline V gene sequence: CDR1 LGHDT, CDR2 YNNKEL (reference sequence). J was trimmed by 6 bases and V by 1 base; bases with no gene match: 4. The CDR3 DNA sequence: TGTGCCAGCAGCCAAGCCGGGACAGGGGGCAGTCAGCCCCAGCATTTT. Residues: CASSQAGTGGSQPQHF.

Here the CDR3 reads CASGINSNQPQHF. The CDR3 bases are TGTGCCAGCGGGATCAATAGCAATCAGCCCCAGCATTTT. This chain links TRBV6-1 with TRBJ1-5; D is unresolved. This CDR3 has 13 residues. V lost 8 bases to trimming and J lost 0 bases, with 8 bases between them. Germline-derived CDR1 and CDR2 are MNHNS and SASEGT.

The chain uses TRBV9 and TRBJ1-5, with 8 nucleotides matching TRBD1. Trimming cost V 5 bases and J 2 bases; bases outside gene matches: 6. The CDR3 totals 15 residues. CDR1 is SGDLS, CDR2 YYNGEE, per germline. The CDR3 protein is CASSGQGVGNQPQHF. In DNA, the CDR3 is TGTGCCAGCAGTGGACAGGGTGTCGGCAATCAGCCCCAGCATTTT.

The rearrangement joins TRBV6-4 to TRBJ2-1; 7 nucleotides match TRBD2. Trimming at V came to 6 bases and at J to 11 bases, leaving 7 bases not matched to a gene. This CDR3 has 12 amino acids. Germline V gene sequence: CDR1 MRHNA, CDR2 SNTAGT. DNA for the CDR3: TGTGCCAGCAGCGCCGGCGGGACTAAGCAGTTCTTC. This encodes CASSAGGTKQFF.

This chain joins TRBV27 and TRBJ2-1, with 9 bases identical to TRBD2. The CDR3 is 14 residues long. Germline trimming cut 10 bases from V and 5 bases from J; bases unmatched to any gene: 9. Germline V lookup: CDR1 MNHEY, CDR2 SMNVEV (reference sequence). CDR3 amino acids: CANSGGNEHNEQFF. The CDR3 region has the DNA TGTGCCAACAGCGGGGGGAACGAACACAATGAGCAGTTCTTC.

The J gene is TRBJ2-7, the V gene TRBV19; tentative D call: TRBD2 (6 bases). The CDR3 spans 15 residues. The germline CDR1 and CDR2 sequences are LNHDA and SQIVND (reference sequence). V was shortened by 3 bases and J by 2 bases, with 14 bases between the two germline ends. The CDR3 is CASSISEEGPYEQYF. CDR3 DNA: TGTGCCAGTAGTATTAGTGAGGAGGGACCCTACGAGCAGTACTTC. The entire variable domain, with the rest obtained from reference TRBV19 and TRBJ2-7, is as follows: DGGITQSPKYLFRKEGQNVTLSCEQNLNHDAMYWYRQDPGQGLRLIYYSQIVNDFQKGDIAEGYSVSREKKESFPLTVTSAQKNPTAFYLCASSISEEGPYEQYFGPGTRLTVT.

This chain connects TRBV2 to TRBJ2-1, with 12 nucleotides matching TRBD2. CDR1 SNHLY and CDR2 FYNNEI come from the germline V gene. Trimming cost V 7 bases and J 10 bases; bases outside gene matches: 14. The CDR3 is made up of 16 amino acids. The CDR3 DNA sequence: TGTGCCAGCAACCCTGTTGCTAGCGGGGGGGCCCGGGAGCAGTTCTTC. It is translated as CASNPVASGGAREQFF.

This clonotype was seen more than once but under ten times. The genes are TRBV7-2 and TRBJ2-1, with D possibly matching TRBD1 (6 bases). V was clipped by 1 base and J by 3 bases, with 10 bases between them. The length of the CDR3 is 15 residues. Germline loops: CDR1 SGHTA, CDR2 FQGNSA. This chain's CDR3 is CASSLGTDFYNEQFF. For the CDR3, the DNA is TGTGCCAGCAGCTTAGGGACAGACTTCTACAATGAGCAGTTCTTC.

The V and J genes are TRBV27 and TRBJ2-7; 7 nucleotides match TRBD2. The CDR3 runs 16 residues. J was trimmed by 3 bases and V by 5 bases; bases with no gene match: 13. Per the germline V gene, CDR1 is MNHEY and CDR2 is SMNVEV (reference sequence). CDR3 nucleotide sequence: TGTGCCAGCAGTGGGGCGGGGGTCCTGGGGATCTACGAGCAGTACTTC. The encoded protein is CASSGAGVLGIYEQYF.

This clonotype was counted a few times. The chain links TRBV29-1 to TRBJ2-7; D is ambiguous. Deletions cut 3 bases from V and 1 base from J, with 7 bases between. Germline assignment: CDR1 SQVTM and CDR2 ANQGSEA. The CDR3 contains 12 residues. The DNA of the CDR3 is TGCAGCGTTGATCCAGGTTCCTACGAGCAGTACTTC. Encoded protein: CSVDPGSYEQYF.

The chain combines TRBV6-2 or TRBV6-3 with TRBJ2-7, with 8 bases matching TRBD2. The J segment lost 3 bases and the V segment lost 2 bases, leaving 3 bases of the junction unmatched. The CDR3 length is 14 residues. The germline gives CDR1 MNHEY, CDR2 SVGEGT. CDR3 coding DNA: TGTGCCAGCAGTTACGAGCGGGGGAACTACGAGCAGTACTTC. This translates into CASSYERGNYEQYF.

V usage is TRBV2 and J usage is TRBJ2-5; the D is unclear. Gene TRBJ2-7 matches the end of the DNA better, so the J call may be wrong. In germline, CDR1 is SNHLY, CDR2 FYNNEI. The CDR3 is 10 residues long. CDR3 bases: TGTGCCAGCAGGTCATCCGAGCAGTACTTC. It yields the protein CASRSSEQYF.

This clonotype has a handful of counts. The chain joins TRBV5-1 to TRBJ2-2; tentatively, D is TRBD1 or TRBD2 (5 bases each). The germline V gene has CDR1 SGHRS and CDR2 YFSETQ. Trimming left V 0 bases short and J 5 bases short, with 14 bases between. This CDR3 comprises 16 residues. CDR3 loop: CASSLEGRGTTGELFF. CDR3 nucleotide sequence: TGCGCCAGCAGCTTGGAGGGGAGAGGAACTACCGGGGAGCTGTTTTTT.

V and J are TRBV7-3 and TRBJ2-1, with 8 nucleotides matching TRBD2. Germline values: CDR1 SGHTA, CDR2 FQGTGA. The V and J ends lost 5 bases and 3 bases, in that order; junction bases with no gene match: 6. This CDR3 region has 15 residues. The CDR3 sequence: CASSPIAGLYNEQFF. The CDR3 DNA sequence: TGTGCCAGCAGCCCGATAGCGGGGCTCTACAATGAGCAGTTCTTC.